Shown below are 15 T cell receptor beta chains from a single sample sequenced in a study of shared clonotypes between healthy human individuals. This table comes from immunoSEQ multiplex PCR, and its TCRdb copy is limited to in-frame clones, with some not included. The sample includes more than 400,000 clones, about 96% of them seen just once. Sequencing input: naive CD4+ T cells sorted from blood. As to subset: CD45RA+ positively selected. Receptor source: a woman younger than 45 in good health.

On this clone: In this CDR3 the conserved last residue, phenylalanine or tryptophan, is missing, so a read error is likely. The rearrangement joins TRBV11-2 to TRBJ2-7; 12 bases line up with TRBD2. The CDR3 is 16 residues long. V trimming: 2 bases; J trimming: 4 bases; junction bases outside the gene matches: 6. Germline V gene data show CDR1 as SGHAT and CDR2 as FQNNGV. The CDR3 loop reads CASSLSLAGGPYEQYS. CDR3 bases: TGTGCCAGCAGCTTATCGCTAGCGGGAGGGCCATACGAGCAGTACTCC.

The rearrangement joins TRBV6-5 to TRBJ1-3, with D tentatively TRBD1 (5 bases). The CDR3 length is 14 residues. With 5 bases removed from V and 0 bases from J, the gap between germline ends came to 8 bases. The germline V gene encodes CDR1 MNHEY and CDR2 SVGAGI. CDR3 sequence: CASSPGSSGNTIYF. The CDR3, as DNA: TGTGCCAGCAGTCCAGGGAGCTCTGGAAACACCATATATTTT.

The gene calls are TRBV7-2 and TRBJ2-1, with 10 bases matching TRBD2. J gave up 12 bases and V 5 bases, and 4 bases lay outside the gene matches. Germline CDR1 is SGHTA and CDR2 is FQGNSA. This CDR3 is 12 amino acids long. The CDR3 loop reads CASSPRTSGQFF. CDR3 DNA sequence: TGTGCCAGCAGCCCGCGGACTAGCGGGCAGTTCTTC.

This chain connects TRBV28 to TRBJ1-6, with TRBD1 identical over 9 bases. The J segment lost 8 bases and the V segment lost 5 bases, leaving 7 bases of the junction unmatched. The germline V gene has CDR1 MDHEN and CDR2 SYDVKM. The CDR3 length is 15 residues. CDR3: CASSAGTGNYSPLHF. The CDR3 region has the DNA TGTGCCAGCAGTGCCGGGACAGGGAATTATTCACCCCTCCACTTT.

For the CDR3, the DNA is TGTGCACATGGGGGAGTTGGCGGGGAGCTGTTTTTT. This sequence encodes CAHGGVGGELFF. The chain couples TRBV2 to TRBJ2-2; D may match TRBD1 or TRBD2 (5 bases each). The length of the CDR3 is 12 residues. CDR1 and CDR2 from the germline V gene are SNHLY and FYNNEI. Based on the CDR3 plus reference TRBV2 and TRBJ2-2, the full variable domain is EPEVTQTPSHQVTQMGQEVILRCVPISNHLYFYWYRQILGQKVEFLVSFYNNEISEKSEIFDDQFSVERPDGSNFTLKIRSTKLEDSAMYFCAHGGVGGELFFGEGSRLTVL.

V is TRBV6-6 and J is TRBJ2-7; 10 bases line up with TRBD1. The V gene's germline CDR1 is MNHNY and CDR2 SVGAGI (reference sequence). The CDR3 length is 13 residues. Losses at the gene ends were 5 bases for V and 6 bases for J; bases not matched to a gene: 4. The CDR3 here is CASSPGQGTEQYF. CDR3 bases: TGTGCCAGCAGTCCGGGACAGGGGACCGAGCAGTACTTC.

This chain joins TRBV5-4 and TRBJ1-3; D gene ambiguous. The CDR3 consists of 17 residues. Germline V CDR1 and CDR2: SGHNT, YYREEE (reference sequence). Trimming pared 4 bases from V and 0 bases from J, leaving 17 bases between. CDR3 sequence (DNA): TGTGCCAGCAGCCCGGAGACACCGGTCGGCTCTGGAAACACCATATATTTT. Protein: CASSPETPVGSGNTIYF.

This sequence joins TRBV19 and TRBJ2-1, with 7 bases lining up with TRBD1. Germline CDR1 reads LNHDA; CDR2 reads SQIVND (reference sequence). The V and J ends lost 6 bases and 4 bases, in that order; junction bases with no gene match: 15. CDR3 length: 17 amino acids. The CDR3 coding sequence is TGTGCCAGTAGCCTACTATATAGGGGGCGCAGGTACAATGAGCAGTTCTTC. Its protein product is CASSLLYRGRRYNEQFF.

This sequence joins TRBV4-2 and TRBJ1-2, with unresolved D. V was pared by 1 base and J by 3 bases, with 6 bases between. Germline V gene data show CDR1 as LGHNA and CDR2 as YNFKEQ. The CDR3 has 13 amino acids. This CDR3 reads CASSQGLDYGYTF. In nucleotides, the CDR3 is TGTGCCAGCAGCCAAGGTTTAGACTATGGCTACACCTTC.

V and J are TRBV5-8 and TRBJ2-3; TRBD2 agrees at 7 bases. The germline V gene has CDR1 SGHTS and CDR2 YDEGEE. J gave up 4 bases and V 4 bases, and 12 bases lay outside the gene matches. The length of the CDR3 is 16 residues. CDR3 DNA sequence: TGTGCCAGCAGCAGGGGAGGGACCACTGCCCCAGATACGCAGTATTTT. Translating it yields CASSRGGTTAPDTQYF.

The chain employs TRBV9 and TRBJ2-7, with TRBD1 as a possible D gene (6 bases). V was trimmed by 0 bases and J by 2 bases, leaving 15 bases between them. This CDR3 contains 16 residues. Germline lookup yields CDR1 SGDLS and CDR2 YYNGEE. The CDR3 bases are TGTGCCAGCAGCGTAGGGGGGCAGGGGCTTCCCTACGAGCAGTACTTC. This translates into CASSVGGQGLPYEQYF. Supplemented by reference TRBV9 and TRBJ2-7, the full variable domain reads DSGVTQTPKHLITATGQRVTLRCSPRSGDLSVYWYQQSLDQGLQFLIQYYNGEERAKGNILERFSAQQFPDLHSELNLSSLELGDSALYFCASSVGGQGLPYEQYFGPGTRLTVT.

This rearrangement joins TRBV19 to TRBJ2-7; possibly TRBD1 or TRBD2 for D (8 bases each). The CDR3 consists of 15 residues. Trimming removed 9 bases at V and 3 bases at J, with 21 bases between. Germline V CDR1 and CDR2: LNHDA, SQIVND (reference sequence). DNA for the CDR3: TGTGCCAGCTCAACAGGGGGGACTAGGGGCTACGAGCAGTACTTC. Protein product: CASSTGGTRGYEQYF.

V is TRBV25-1 and J is TRBJ1-1; 10 nucleotides line up with TRBD1. Germline CDR1 is MGHDK and CDR2 is SYGVNS. The CDR3 length is 14 residues. Trimming at V came to 4 bases and at J to 6 bases, leaving 5 bases not matched to a gene. Written as DNA, the CDR3 is TGTGCCAGCAGTGGAAGACAGGGGGCATCTGAAGCTTTCTTT. This gives the protein CASSGRQGASEAFF.

The rearrangement uses TRBV18 and TRBJ2-7, with 7 bases fitting TRBD2. The CDR3 is 14 residues long. Looked up from germline, CDR1 is KGHSH and CDR2 is LQKENI. With V trimmed by 4 bases and J by 7 bases, 10 bases remained unmatched. This CDR3 reads CASSLEGGRGEQYF. CDR3 coding DNA: TGTGCCAGCTCACTAGAAGGCGGGAGAGGGGAGCAGTACTTC.

The chain is built from TRBV27 and TRBJ1-4; D remains unclear. V gave up 5 bases and J gave up 0 bases, with 10 bases separating them. This CDR3 is built from 15 residues. Germline V gene sequence: CDR1 MNHEY, CDR2 SMNVEV (reference sequence). The CDR3 sequence is CASSTHSATNEKLFF. CDR3 DNA: TGTGCCAGCAGTACGCACAGTGCAACTAATGAAAAACTGTTTTTT.